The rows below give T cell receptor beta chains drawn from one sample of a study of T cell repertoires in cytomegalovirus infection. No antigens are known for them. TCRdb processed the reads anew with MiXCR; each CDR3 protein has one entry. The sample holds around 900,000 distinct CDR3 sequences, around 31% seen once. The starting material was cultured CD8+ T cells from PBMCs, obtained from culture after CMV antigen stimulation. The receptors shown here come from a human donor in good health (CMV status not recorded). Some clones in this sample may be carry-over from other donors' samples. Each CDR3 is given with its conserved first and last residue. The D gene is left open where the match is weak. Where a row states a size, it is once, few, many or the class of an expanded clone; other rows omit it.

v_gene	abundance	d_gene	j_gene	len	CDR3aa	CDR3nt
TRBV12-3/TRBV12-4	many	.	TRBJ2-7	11	CASSQGNEQYF	TGTGCCAGCAGTCAGGGGAACGAGCAGTACTTC
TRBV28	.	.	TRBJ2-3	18	CASSPTGGSAGITDTQYF	TGTGCCAGCAGTCCAACCGGGGGTAGTGCGGGCATCACAGATACGCAGTATTTT
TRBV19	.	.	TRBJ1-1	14	CASSIAEVGTEAFF	TGTGCCAGTAGTATAGCAGAGGTCGGAACTGAAGCTTTCTTT
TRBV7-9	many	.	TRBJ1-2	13	CASSPPTGYGYTF	TGTGCCAGCAGCCCGCCGACAGGCTATGGCTACACCTTC
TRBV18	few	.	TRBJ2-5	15	CASSRGDSEQETQYF	TGTGCCAGCTCCCGGGGGGACAGCGAGCAAGAGACCCAGTACTTC
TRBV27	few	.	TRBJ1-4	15	CASSSLQKAGEKLFF	TGTGCCAGCAGCTCCCTACAAAAGGCCGGGGAAAAACTGTTTTTT
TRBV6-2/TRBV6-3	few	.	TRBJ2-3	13	CASNPPSTDTQYF	TGTGCCAGCAACCCCCCGAGCACAGATACGCAGTATTTT
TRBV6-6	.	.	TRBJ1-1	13	CASRGGAPTEAFF	TGTGCCAGCAGGGGGGGGGCGCCCACTGAAGCTTTCTTT
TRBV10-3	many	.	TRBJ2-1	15	CAISEDPDSGNEQFF	TGTGCCATCAGTGAGGACCCGGACAGTGGGAATGAGCAGTTCTTC
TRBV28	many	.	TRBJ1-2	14	CASSPPDRAASYTF	TGTGCCAGCAGCCCGCCGGATAGGGCGGCCAGCTACACCTTC
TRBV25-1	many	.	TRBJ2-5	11	CASSAGPFQYF	TGTGCCAGCAGTGCCGGTCCATTTCAGTACTTC
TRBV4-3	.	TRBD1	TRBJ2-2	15	CASSQGTGEVGELFF	TGCGCCAGCAGCCAAGGGACAGGGGAGGTCGGGGAGCTGTTTTTT
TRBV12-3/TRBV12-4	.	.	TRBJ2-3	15	CASSSPGEGTDTQYF	TGTGCCAGCAGTTCCCCCGGCGAGGGCACAGATACGCAGTATTTT
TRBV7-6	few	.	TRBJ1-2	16	CASSTAEVRGVYGYTF	TGTGCCAGCAGCACGGCGGAGGTTCGGGGGGTCTATGGCTACACCTTC
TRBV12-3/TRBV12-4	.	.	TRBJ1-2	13	CASKPPGVGGYTF	TGTGCCAGCAAACCCCCAGGGGTGGGTGGCTACACCTTC
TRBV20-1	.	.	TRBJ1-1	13	CSARRVLNTEAFF	TGCAGTGCCAGACGGGTCTTGAACACTGAAGCTTTCTTT
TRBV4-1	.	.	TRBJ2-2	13	CASSQVRTGELFF	TGCGCCAGCAGCCAAGTGCGGACCGGGGAGCTGTTTTTT
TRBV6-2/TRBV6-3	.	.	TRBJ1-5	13	CASRQDNYQPQHF	TGTGCCAGCAGACAGGACAACTATCAGCCCCAGCATTTT
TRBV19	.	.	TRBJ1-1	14	CASTPWPLNTEAFF	TGTGCCAGTACCCCCTGGCCTTTGAACACTGAAGCTTTCTTT
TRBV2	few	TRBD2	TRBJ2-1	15	CASSDKRGAYNEQFF	TGTGCCAGCAGTGACAAGCGGGGTGCCTACAATGAGCAGTTCTTC
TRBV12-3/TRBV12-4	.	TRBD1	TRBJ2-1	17	CASSFVSGQGPENEQFF	TGTGCCAGCAGTTTCGTGAGCGGACAGGGGCCTGAAAATGAGCAGTTCTTC
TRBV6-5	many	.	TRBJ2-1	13	CASSTGLYNEQFF	TGTGCCAGCAGTACGGGACTTTACAATGAGCAGTTCTTC
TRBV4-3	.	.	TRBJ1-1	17	CASSQSLAGTRNTEAFF	TGCGCCAGCAGCCAATCCCTGGCCGGGACTCGTAACACTGAAGCTTTCTTT
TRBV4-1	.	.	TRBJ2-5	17	CASSQAGEDLYQETQYF	TGCGCCAGCAGCCAAGCGGGCGAGGACTTGTACCAAGAGACCCAGTACTTC
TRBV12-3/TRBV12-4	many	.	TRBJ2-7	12	CASSLGRLEQYF	TGTGCCAGCAGTTTAGGGAGGCTCGAGCAGTACTTC
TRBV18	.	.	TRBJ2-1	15	CASSPPGGAFNEQFF	TGTGCCAGCTCACCACCCGGTGGGGCGTTTAATGAGCAGTTCTTC
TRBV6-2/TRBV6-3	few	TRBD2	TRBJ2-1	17	CASSPTGLAGPGGEQFF	TGTGCCAGCAGCCCGACGGGACTAGCGGGGCCGGGGGGTGAGCAGTTCTTC
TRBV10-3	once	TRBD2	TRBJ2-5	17	CAISKEVGTSGEETQYF	TGTGCCATCAGTAAGGAGGTGGGGACTAGCGGGGAAGAGACCCAGTACTTC
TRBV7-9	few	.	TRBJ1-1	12	CASSLASPEAFF	TGTGCCAGCAGCTTAGCGTCACCTGAAGCTTTCTTT
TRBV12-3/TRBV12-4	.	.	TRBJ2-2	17	CASSVIPGRTNTGELFF	TGTGCCAGCAGTGTGATCCCGGGACGTACGAACACCGGGGAGCTGTTTTTT
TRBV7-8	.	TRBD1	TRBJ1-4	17	CASSLIRTGGPNEKLFF	TGTGCCAGCAGCCTCATACGGACAGGGGGCCCTAATGAAAAACTGTTTTTT
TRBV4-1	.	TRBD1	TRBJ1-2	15	CASSQLQGAGYGYTF	TGCGCCAGCAGCCAGTTACAGGGGGCCGGCTATGGCTACACCTTC
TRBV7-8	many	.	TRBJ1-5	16	CASSLGGRGFNQPQHF	TGTGCCAGCAGCTTAGGTGGCAGGGGCTTCAATCAGCCCCAGCATTTT